Below, 19 T cell receptor beta chains from the same sample are listed, as sequenced in a study of control samples from healthy donors and cancer patients. The assay was immunoSEQ multiplex PCR, and TCRdb's table has in-frame clones only and misses some. The sample contains roughly 54,000 clones, nearly 96% of which appear only once. Sequencing input: blood. The receptors derive from a woman aged 25 to 39 in good health.

J is TRBJ2-1 and V is TRBV10-3, with 9 bases aligning to TRBD2. The germline V gene has CDR1 ENHRY and CDR2 SYGVKD. The V gene end was trimmed by 3 bases and the J gene end by 8 bases; junction bases not matched to a gene: 11. This CDR3 spans 16 amino acids. CDR3 bases: TGTGCCATCAGTGATAACTTGGCGGGAGGGCCCCATGAGCAGTTCTTC. Encoded protein: CAISDNLAGGPHEQFF.

This CDR3 is CASSLEGGKFF. The DNA of the CDR3 is TGTGCCAGCAGCTTAGAGGGCGGGAAGTTCTTC. J is TRBJ2-1 and V is TRBV7-9; maybe TRBD2 (6 bases). V was pared by 1 base and J by 14 bases, with 9 bases between. Germline assignment: CDR1 SEHNR and CDR2 FQNEAQ (reference sequence). CDR3 length: 11 residues.

This chain connects TRBV6-5 to TRBJ2-1; D gene ambiguous. The CDR3 runs to 13 residues. Trimming took off 1 base at V and 7 bases at J, with 8 bases between the two ends. From germline, CDR1 is MNHEY and CDR2 SVGAGI. CDR3 amino acids: CASSYWGRNEQFF. Here the CDR3 DNA reads TGTGCCAGCAGTTACTGGGGTCGGAATGAGCAGTTCTTC.

J is TRBJ2-1 and V is TRBV7-2; 8 bases agree with TRBD2. CDR1 and CDR2 (germline): SGHTA, FQGNSA. J gave up 3 bases and V 6 bases, and 7 bases lay outside the gene matches. This CDR3 spans 15 amino acids. CDR3 sequence reads: CASRDHSGIYNEQFF. The CDR3 DNA is TGTGCCAGCAGGGACCATAGCGGGATCTACAATGAGCAGTTCTTC.

V usage is TRBV19 and J usage is TRBJ2-3, with 10 bases matching TRBD2. This CDR3 is built from 18 residues. V shed 0 bases, J shed 1 base, and the junction held 7 bases outside the gene matches. CDR1 is LNHDA and CDR2 is SQIVND in the germline V gene (reference sequence). The CDR3 spells CASSIDPRLAGGTDTQYF. The CDR3 DNA sequence: TGTGCCAGTAGTATAGACCCTCGACTAGCGGGCGGCACAGATACGCAGTATTTT.

The chain employs TRBV18 and TRBJ2-5; D ambiguous. This CDR3 comprises 14 residues. Trimming cost V 0 bases and J 2 bases, with 7 bases left between them. Germline assignment: CDR1 KGHSH and CDR2 LQKENI. CDR3 region: CASSPPDPQETQYF. CDR3 sequence (DNA): TGTGCCAGCTCACCACCGGACCCTCAAGAGACCCAGTACTTC.

J is TRBJ2-2 and V is TRBV5-4; TRBD2 is a possible D gene (5 bases). Germline V lookup: CDR1 SGHNT, CDR2 YYREEE (reference sequence). Trimming stripped 1 base from V and 6 bases from J, with 10 bases between. CDR3 length equals 14 residues. This chain's CDR3 is CASSLTRGPGELFF. CDR3 DNA: TGTGCCAGCAGCTTGACTAGAGGCCCCGGGGAGCTGTTTTTT.

V is TRBV19 and J is TRBJ2-2, with D unclear. The CDR3 runs 13 residues. Trimming took off 5 bases at V and 0 bases at J, with 4 bases between the two ends. Germline assignment: CDR1 LNHDA and CDR2 SQIVND (reference sequence). The DNA of the CDR3 is TGTGCCAGTAGTGTAGCGAACACCGGGGAGCTGTTTTTT. Translation gives CASSVANTGELFF.

The chain has TRBV7-9 and TRBJ2-2; 9 bases align to TRBD1. Germline V gene data show CDR1 as SEHNR and CDR2 as FQNEAQ (reference sequence). V dropped 5 bases and J dropped 6; count of bases not matched to a gene: 10. The CDR3 extends over 16 amino acids. The CDR3 protein is CASSANPGTGSGELFF. CDR3 sequence (DNA): TGTGCCAGCAGCGCAAATCCCGGGACAGGGTCCGGGGAGCTGTTTTTT. Filled out from reference TRBV7-9 and TRBJ2-2, the complete variable domain reads DTGVSQNPRHKITKRGQNVTFRCDPISEHNRLYWYRQTLGQGPEFLTYFQNEAQLEKSRLLSDRFSAERPKGSFSTLEIQRTEQGDSAMYLCASSANPGTGSGELFFGEGSRLTVL.

This clone has a single count. This chain links TRBV6-5 with TRBJ1-1; 8 bases align to TRBD1. The V segment lost 6 bases and the J segment 1 base; nucleotides outside the gene matches: 4. CDR3 length equals 14 residues. Looked up from germline, CDR1 is MNHEY and CDR2 is SVGAGI. Here the CDR3 reads CASRTGQANTEAFF. CDR3 sequence (DNA): TGTGCCAGCAGAACGGGACAGGCGAACACTGAAGCTTTCTTT.

The rearrangement joins TRBV15 to TRBJ2-1, with D uncertain. Germline CDR1 is LNHNV and CDR2 is YYDKDF (reference sequence). With 0 bases removed from V and 6 bases from J, the gap between germline ends came to 9 bases. This CDR3 is built from 14 residues. For the CDR3, the DNA is TGTGCCACCAGCAGAGAGGGTATCAGCAATGAGCAGTTCTTC. The encoded protein is CATSREGISNEQFF.

The CDR3 sequence is CASSEAGGYTF. The DNA for the CDR3 is TGTGCCAGCAGTGAAGCTGGTGGCTACACCTTC. V and J are TRBV6-1 and TRBJ1-2; no firm D call. The germline V gene has CDR1 MNHNS and CDR2 SASEGT. Deletions cut 0 bases from V and 7 bases from J, with 3 bases between. This CDR3 spans 11 amino acids.

This chain joins TRBV6-2 or TRBV6-3 and TRBJ1-2; 9 bases map to TRBD1. This CDR3 comprises 15 residues. The V segment lost 5 bases and the J segment 1 base; nucleotides outside the gene matches: 5. Germline V gene data show CDR1 as MNHEY and CDR2 as SVGEGT. As DNA, the CDR3 is TGTGCCAGCAGTGACCCGGGACAGGGTAACTATGGCTACACCTTC. It specifies CASSDPGQGNYGYTF.

J is TRBJ1-5 and V is TRBV12-3 or TRBV12-4; TRBD1 matches at 10 bases. The junction had 4 bases not matched to a gene; V was cut back by 6 bases and J by 8 bases. CDR3 length: 13 amino acids. CDR3 amino acids: CASRTGGGEPQHF. CDR3 in DNA: TGTGCCAGCAGGACAGGGGGCGGAGAGCCCCAGCATTTT.

The CDR3 here is CASSSRGMNTEAFF. CDR3 bases: TGTGCCAGCAGCTCCAGGGGCATGAACACTGAAGCTTTCTTT. The rearrangement joins TRBV5-6 to TRBJ1-1, with a weak D call TRBD1 (6 bases). V lost 3 bases, J lost 0 bases, and 9 bases lay in between. CDR1 and CDR2 (germline): SGHDT, YYEEEE. CDR3 length: 14 amino acids.

The rearrangement links TRBV6-5 to TRBJ2-3, with D perhaps TRBD2 (6 bases). The CDR3 runs 15 residues. The germline V and J ends were trimmed by 4 bases and 1 base, with 12 bases remaining between them. Germline lookup yields CDR1 MNHEY and CDR2 SVGAGI. CDR3 sequence: CASSLRRGGTDTQYF. CDR3 sequence (DNA): TGTGCCAGCAGTTTACGGAGGGGTGGCACAGATACGCAGTATTTT.

This clone was counted a few times. The chain uses TRBV19 and TRBJ2-1, with D uncertain. Trimming cost V 5 bases and J 4 bases, with 15 bases left between them. The CDR3 has 15 amino acids. Germline CDR1 reads LNHDA; CDR2 reads SQIVND (reference sequence). CDR3: CASSEHPLLYNEQFF. DNA of the CDR3: TGTGCCAGTAGTGAACACCCGCTACTTTACAATGAGCAGTTCTTC.

The V gene is TRBV6-6, the J gene TRBJ2-3; D unclear. CDR3 length: 13 residues. V lost 4 bases, J lost 6 bases, and 11 bases lay in between. Germline values: CDR1 MNHNY, CDR2 SVGAGI (reference sequence). CDR3 sequence (DNA): TGTGCCAGCAGTTCCCGCCCTAGGGATACGCAGTATTTT. It yields the protein CASSSRPRDTQYF.

V gene TRBV7-2 combines with J gene TRBJ1-2; the match to TRBD1 covers 10 bases. J lost 3 bases, V lost 5 bases, and 6 bases had no gene match. Germline CDR1 and CDR2: SGHTA and FQGNSA. The CDR3 sequence is 15 residues long. The CDR3 reads CASSNRDRGDYGYTF. The CDR3 DNA sequence: TGTGCCAGCAGCAACCGGGACAGGGGAGACTATGGCTACACCTTC.